One sample yielded the 22 T cell receptor beta chains listed below, sequenced in a study of regulatory dendritic cells for organ transplantation. Sorted T cells were CFSE-labeled and cultured approximately five days with allogeneic regulatory or mature dendritic cells at 1:10. These receptors have no identified antigens. Sequenced by immunoSEQ multiplex PCR; TCRdb stores in-frame clones only, minus some. The sample lists approximately 12,000 clones; 70% to 80% were seen once. The sequenced sample was naive CD4+ T cells from blood cultured with regulatory dendritic cells. Subset specified: CD45RA+ naive T cells. These receptors came from a human donor in good health.

The rearrangement links TRBV14 to TRBJ2-7; TRBD2 is a possible D gene (7 bases). The germline V and J ends were trimmed by 3 bases and 2 bases, with 11 bases remaining between them. This CDR3 contains 14 residues. Germline values: CDR1 SGHDN, CDR2 FVKESK. The CDR3 spells CASSQRGLPYEQYF. The CDR3 DNA reads as TGTGCCAGCAGCCAGCGGGGGCTCCCCTACGAGCAGTACTTC.

V and J are TRBV5-1 and TRBJ1-1, with D hard to call. Deletions cut 2 bases from V and 1 base from J, with 9 bases between. Germline CDR1 is SGHRS and CDR2 is YFSETQ. This CDR3 region has 14 residues. CDR3 sequence: CASSFGTQNTEAFF. CDR3 nucleotide sequence: TGCGCCAGCAGCTTCGGTACGCAGAACACTGAAGCTTTCTTT.

This chain links TRBV6-1 with TRBJ2-7; tentative D call: TRBD1 (6 bases). Germline V CDR1 and CDR2: MNHNS, SASEGT. V lost 1 base, J lost 5 bases, and 12 bases lay in between. This CDR3 is 14 amino acids long. This chain's CDR3 is CASSEVGGRNEQYF. The DNA for the CDR3 is TGTGCCAGCAGTGAAGTAGGGGGAAGGAACGAGCAGTACTTC.

The CDR3 sequence: CASSLELAGVSDTQYF. The CDR3 nucleotides read TGTGCCAGCAGCTTGGAATTAGCGGGGGTTTCAGATACGCAGTATTTT. The V and J genes are TRBV5-6 and TRBJ2-3; 9 nucleotides align to TRBD2. The CDR3 runs to 16 residues. The V and J ends lost 0 bases and 4 bases, in that order; junction bases with no gene match: 6. Germline V gene sequence: CDR1 SGHDT, CDR2 YYEEEE.

The chain recombines TRBV9 with TRBJ2-3; 8 bases match TRBD1. Trimming removed 4 bases from V and 3 bases from J; junction bases left unmatched: 10. The germline V gene has CDR1 SGDLS and CDR2 YYNGEE. This CDR3 contains 16 residues. The CDR3 DNA sequence: TGTGCCAGCAGCTTACCCGACAGGGGAGTTACAGATACGCAGTATTTT. Translation: CASSLPDRGVTDTQYF.

This clone showed up just a few times. This rearrangement joins TRBV5-5 to TRBJ2-5; 8 bases are shared with TRBD2. The CDR3 loop spans 16 amino acids. V was clipped by 4 bases and J by 1 base; unmatched bases: 9. CDR1 and CDR2 (germline): SGHKS, YYEKEE (reference sequence). The DNA of the CDR3 is TGTGCCAGCAGCGCCACCACTAGCGGCCTCCAAGAGACCCAGTACTTC. Protein sequence: CASSATTSGLQETQYF.

This rearrangement joins TRBV6-1 to TRBJ1-2; D not resolved. V lost 6 bases to trimming and J lost 6 bases, with 11 bases between them. Germline V gene lookup returns CDR1 MNHNS and CDR2 SASEGT. This CDR3 region has 12 residues. In DNA, the CDR3 is TGTGCCAGCAGAAGCGACGGCCATGGCTACACCTTC. This translates into CASRSDGHGYTF.

This clone turned up a few times. The genes are TRBV19 and TRBJ2-1; no definite D call. Germline values: CDR1 LNHDA, CDR2 SQIVND (reference sequence). V dropped 5 bases and J dropped 0 bases, with 11 bases sitting between them. The CDR3 is made up of 15 amino acids. The CDR3 spells CASSERISSYNEQFF. Written as DNA, the CDR3 is TGTGCCAGTAGTGAACGTATTAGCTCCTACAATGAGCAGTTCTTC.

This clone was counted between two and nine times. This sequence joins TRBV10-3 and TRBJ2-2; no definite D call. From germline, CDR1 is ENHRY and CDR2 SYGVKD. V lost 4 bases and J lost 7, with 4 bases in between. The CDR3 sequence is 11 residues long. In DNA form, the CDR3 reads TGTGCCATCAGTGTCAACGGGGAGCTGTTTTTT. Its protein is CAISVNGELFF.

This clone was recorded a few times. This rearrangement joins TRBV5-4 to TRBJ2-5; the D gene is possibly TRBD2 (5 bases). With 2 bases removed from V and 1 base from J, the gap between germline ends came to 9 bases. Germline CDR1 and CDR2: SGHNT and YYREEE (reference sequence). The CDR3 contains 14 residues. CDR3 sequence reads: CASSLGGRQETQYF. CDR3 coding DNA: TGTGCCAGCAGCTTAGGAGGACGCCAAGAGACCCAGTACTTC. The variable domain in full, completed from reference TRBV5-4 and TRBJ2-5, reads ETGVTQSPTHLIKTRGQQVTLRCSSQSGHNTVSWYQQALGQGPQFIFQYYREEENGRGNFPPRFSGLQFPNYSSELNVNALELDDSALYLCASSLGGRQETQYFGPGTRLLVL.

The genes are TRBV2 and TRBJ2-5; D is unresolved. There are 13 residues in the CDR3. V lost 5 bases and J 5 bases, leaving 12 bases between the germline ends. CDR1 and CDR2 (germline): SNHLY, FYNNEI. As DNA, the CDR3 is TGTGCCAGCAGTCCATCGGAGAAGGAGACCCAGTACTTC. Translating gives CASSPSEKETQYF.

The V gene is TRBV6-4, the J gene TRBJ2-7; D perhaps matches TRBD2 (6 bases). Germline V lookup: CDR1 MRHNA, CDR2 SNTAGT. CDR3 length equals 14 residues. The germline V and J ends were trimmed by 4 bases and 6 bases, with 16 bases remaining between them. The CDR3: CASSGVGAGLEQYF. CDR3 DNA: TGTGCCAGCAGTGGGGTCGGGGCGGGGCTCGAGCAGTACTTC.

This clone was observed a few times. This chain uses TRBV10-3 with TRBJ1-1; D perhaps matches TRBD1 (5 bases). The ends were cut back, 7 bases at V and 1 base at J, with 10 bases in the middle. CDR1 is ENHRY and CDR2 is SYGVKD in the germline V gene. This CDR3 is 13 amino acids long. Here the CDR3 reads CAINQGSNTEAFF. The CDR3 nucleotides read TGTGCCATCAATCAGGGTTCGAACACTGAAGCTTTCTTT.

This chain joins TRBV18 and TRBJ2-5, with D perhaps TRBD1 (5 bases). Germline V CDR1 and CDR2: KGHSH, LQKENI. The CDR3 spans 14 residues. The V end lost 2 bases, the J end lost 3 bases, and 10 bases lay between the germline ends. CDR3 sequence: CASSPRAREETQYF. In DNA, the CDR3 is TGTGCCAGCTCACCAAGGGCCAGGGAAGAGACCCAGTACTTC.

The J gene is TRBJ2-5, the V gene TRBV7-2, with a possible D match to TRBD2 (5 bases). Trimming removed 5 bases from V and 4 bases from J, with 11 bases in between. This CDR3 is 13 amino acids long. In germline, CDR1 is SGHTA, CDR2 FQGNSA. This chain's CDR3 is CASSQGSLETQYF. The CDR3 DNA follows: TGTGCCAGCAGCCAAGGGAGTTTAGAGACCCAGTACTTC. The variable domain in full, completed from reference TRBV7-2 and TRBJ2-5, reads GAGVSQSPSNKVTEKGKDVELRCDPISGHTALYWYRQSLGQGLEFLIYFQGNSAPDKSGLPSDRFSAERTGGSVSTLTIQRTQQEDSAVYLCASSQGSLETQYFGPGTRLLVL.

The gene calls are TRBV2 and TRBJ1-3, with D unclear. Per the germline V gene, CDR1 is SNHLY and CDR2 is FYNNEI. The CDR3 runs to 15 residues. Trimming stripped 5 bases from V and 0 bases from J, with 11 bases between. The CDR3 loop reads CASSSDYFSGNTIYF. DNA of the CDR3: TGTGCCAGCAGTTCTGACTACTTCTCTGGAAACACCATATATTTT.

The CDR3 protein is CASSKTGTTNEKLFF. The CDR3 nucleotides are TGTGCCAGCAGCAAGACCGGGACAACTAATGAAAAACTGTTTTTT. The chain carries TRBV9 and TRBJ1-4, with no clear D. The CDR3 loop spans 15 amino acids. CDR1 is SGDLS, CDR2 YYNGEE, per germline. V was shortened by 4 bases and J by 0 bases, with 10 bases between the two germline ends.

This chain joins TRBV4-3 and TRBJ1-3; D is possibly TRBD1 (5 bases). Trimming stripped 0 bases from V and 3 bases from J, with 18 bases between. The CDR3 is 18 amino acids. Germline V gives CDR1 LGHNA, CDR2 YSLEER. The CDR3 loop is CASSQEGNVRGVGNTIYF. CDR3 sequence (DNA): TGCGCCAGCAGCCAAGAAGGGAACGTGCGGGGGGTTGGAAACACCATATATTTT.

The chain has TRBV7-2 and TRBJ2-2, with 8 bases aligning to TRBD1. V lost 5 bases and J lost 6; bases outside the gene matches: 8. Germline V gene data show CDR1 as SGHTA and CDR2 as FQGNSA. This CDR3 contains 15 residues. The CDR3 spells CASSPWTGRAGELFF. Here the CDR3 DNA reads TGTGCCAGCAGCCCCTGGACAGGGAGAGCCGGGGAGCTGTTTTTT.

V is TRBV9 and J is TRBJ1-2; 8 bases align to TRBD1. In germline, CDR1 is SGDLS, CDR2 YYNGEE. V dropped 4 bases and J dropped 3; count of bases not matched to a gene: 11. This CDR3 has 16 amino acids. Here the CDR3 reads CASSPFSGGAHYGYTF. CDR3 coding DNA: TGTGCCAGCAGCCCCTTTTCAGGGGGCGCGCACTATGGCTACACCTTC.

This CDR3 reads CASRAGGSGYGYTF. CDR3 bases: TGTGCCAGCAGGGCAGGGGGCTCGGGCTATGGCTACACCTTC. V gene TRBV6-1 combines with J gene TRBJ1-2; the match to TRBD1 covers 8 bases. V gave up 6 bases and J gave up 4 bases; unmatched junction bases: 7. Germline loops: CDR1 MNHNS, CDR2 SASEGT. The CDR3 length is 14 residues.

This chain joins TRBV7-6 and TRBJ2-1; the D gene is possibly TRBD2 (6 bases). There are 16 residues in the CDR3. V was shortened by 5 bases and J by 8 bases, with 22 bases between the two germline ends. Germline CDR1 SGHVS, CDR2 FNYEAQ. The CDR3, as DNA: TGTGCCAGCAGCCTTACCGCGGGACTCGGTTGGTATGAGCAGTTCTTC. Residues: CASSLTAGLGWYEQFF.